This entry is about one T cell receptor (beta chain). This entry belongs to a study of T cells in Graves' hyperthyroidism and ophthalmopathy. Researchers took RNA transcripts and amplified the TCR beta CDR3 regions from them. HTBI primers were employed in a first-round RT-PCR of the TCR CDR3. TCRdb reprocessed the multiplex PCR reads with MiXCR, giving one entry per CDR3 protein. The repertoire has around 350,000 distinct CDR3 sequences, just under 25% of them found once; the top ten carry around 70%. This CDR3 has 14 amino acids. With V trimmed by 6 bases and J by 8 bases, 9 bases remained unmatched. Hyperthyroidism patients were newly diagnosed, had disease duration under 2 months, and were aged 18 to 65 years.

V usage is TRBV12-3 or TRBV12-4 and J usage is TRBJ1-2; 10 nucleotides align to TRBD1. Sequencing used blood. This sequence was found in a man aged 50-60 years with Graves' hyperthyroidism. CDR3 nucleotide sequence: TGTGCCAGCAGCCCCTCCGGGACAGGGGTAGGCTACACCTTC. Translating it yields CASSPSGTGVGYTF.